The 19 T cell receptor beta chains below come from one sample, sequenced in a study of Graves' ophthalmopathy and Graves' hyperthyroidism. RNA transcripts were the template, and TCR beta CDR3 regions were amplified from them. First-round RT-PCR employed HTBI primers, with a second-round multiplex PCR after it. TCRdb ran MiXCR on the multiplex PCR reads and lists one entry per CDR3 protein. The table lists 340,000 or so distinct CDR3 sequences, roughly a sixth of them singletons. The sample consisted of peripheral blood. The origin of the receptors is an adult man with Graves' ophthalmopathy.

This clonotype was counted at least ten times. The chain is built from TRBV9 and TRBJ2-5, with D tentatively TRBD1 (6 bases). Germline CDR1 and CDR2: SGDLS and YYNGEE. Deletions cut 2 bases from V and 2 bases from J, with 13 bases between. The length of the CDR3 is 15 residues. CDR3 in DNA: TGTGCCAGCAGCGTGACAGGAATGGAACAAGAGACCCAGTACTTC. This translates into CASSVTGMEQETQYF.

This clonotype was observed a few times. This may be a read error: a much more frequent sequence differs by one nucleotide. The chain links TRBV7-3 to TRBJ1-5, with D possibly matching TRBD1 (5 bases). The CDR3 has 17 residues. CDR1 and CDR2 (germline): SGHTA, FQGTGA. Trimming stripped 8 bases from V and 1 base from J, with 21 bases between. This chain's CDR3 is CASLPGGGVLSNQPQHF. The CDR3 DNA reads TGTGCCAGCTTACCGGGTGGGGGGGTCCTAAGCAATCAGCCCCAGCATTTT.

The rearrangement joins TRBV30 to TRBJ1-1; D may be TRBD1 (5 bases). Germline CDR1 is GTSNPN and CDR2 is SVGIG (reference sequence). The ends were cut back, 6 bases at V and 4 bases at J, with 12 bases in the middle. CDR3 size: 12 residues. This CDR3 is CACSREATEAFF. The DNA for the CDR3 is TGTGCCTGCTCCAGGGAGGCCACTGAAGCTTTCTTT.

This sequence joins TRBV6-1 and TRBJ1-5; a possible D gene is TRBD1 (5 bases). Per the germline V gene, CDR1 is MNHNS and CDR2 is SASEGT. This CDR3 spans 16 amino acids. Trimming removed 4 bases at V and 0 bases at J, with 13 bases between. As DNA, the CDR3 is TGTGCCAGCAGTGGGGACCGGCAGATTAGCAATCAGCCCCAGCATTTT. Protein: CASSGDRQISNQPQHF.

This clonotype was seen many times. The J gene is TRBJ1-5, the V gene TRBV6-2 or TRBV6-3; 7 bases align to TRBD1. V was clipped by 5 bases and J by 6 bases; unmatched bases: 13. This CDR3 contains 16 residues. Germline V gene data show CDR1 as MNHEY and CDR2 as SVGEGT. The DNA for the CDR3 is TGTGCCAGCAGTCGTTCAGGGGGTCAAGGCGGTCAGCCCCAGCATTTT. It specifies CASSRSGGQGGQPQHF.

This clonotype has a count of ten or more. The genes are TRBV4-1 and TRBJ1-5, with D possibly TRBD1 on 6 matching bases. The CDR3 consists of 15 residues. Trimming took off 1 base at V and 0 bases at J, with 7 bases between the two ends. Germline loops: CDR1 MGHRA, CDR2 YSYEKL. The chain's CDR3 is CASSQVGGSNQPQHF. The CDR3 DNA follows: TGCGCCAGCAGCCAAGTAGGGGGTAGCAATCAGCCCCAGCATTTT.

This clonotype came up once. DNA of the CDR3: TGCAGCGTTATATGGGGCAGGGTATTGGGTGAGCAGTACTTC. This encodes CSVIWGRVLGEQYF. This chain connects TRBV29-1 to TRBJ2-7; possibly TRBD1 for D (5 bases). Germline CDR1 is SQVTM and CDR2 is ANQGSEA. Trimming removed 5 bases from V and 7 bases from J, with 21 bases in between. The CDR3 has 14 amino acids.

This clonotype has only one observation. The chain couples TRBV12-3 or TRBV12-4 to TRBJ1-1; D remains unclear. This CDR3 has 16 amino acids. Trimming left V 2 bases short and J 4 bases short, with 17 bases between. The CDR3 reads CASSLPRTRMGTEAFF. CDR3 sequence (DNA): TGTGCCAGCAGTTTACCTAGGACTAGGATGGGCACTGAAGCTTTCTTT.

This sequence joins TRBV7-2 and TRBJ2-7; 8 nucleotides line up with TRBD2. Per the germline V gene, CDR1 is SGHTA and CDR2 is FQGNSA. Trimming cost V 1 base and J 0 bases; bases outside gene matches: 2. This CDR3 comprises 15 residues. The CDR3, as DNA: TGTGCCAGCAGCTTAGGACTAGCGTTCTCCTACGAGCAGTACTTC. It is translated as CASSLGLAFSYEQYF.

The CDR3 bases are TGCAGTGCTGACAAGACAGGCTACGAGCAGTACTTC. Translated, it gives CSADKTGYEQYF. This rearrangement joins TRBV20-1 to TRBJ2-7; tentative D call: TRBD1 (6 bases). Germline CDR1 DFQATT, CDR2 SNEGSKA (reference sequence). Between the trimmed V and J ends, which lost 5 bases and 3 bases, there was a span of 11 bases. The CDR3 contains 12 residues.

This clonotype was detected ten times or more. The chain links TRBV29-1 to TRBJ2-5, with TRBD2 matching 11 bases. Germline assignment: CDR1 SQVTM and CDR2 ANQGSEA. With V trimmed by 4 bases and J by 2 bases, 3 bases remained unmatched. The CDR3 contains 14 residues. CDR3 amino acids: CSVVAGGLQETQYF. The DNA for the CDR3 is TGCAGCGTTGTAGCGGGAGGGCTACAAGAGACCCAGTACTTC.

This clonotype appeared a few times. The V and J genes are TRBV28 and TRBJ1-6, with 10 nucleotides matching TRBD1. This CDR3 is built from 20 residues. V was clipped by 6 bases and J by 10 bases; unmatched bases: 24. Germline CDR1 MDHEN, CDR2 SYDVKM. CDR3 DNA: TGTGCCAGCAGCGGAATGGGTTTAGGACAGGGGGGTTATTATGGCTCACCCCTCCACTTT. Translating gives CASSGMGLGQGGYYGSPLHF.

In its sample, this clonotype was seen many times. This sequence joins TRBV11-2 and TRBJ1-2, with a tentative D call TRBD1 (6 bases). This CDR3 contains 13 residues. The germline V gene encodes CDR1 SGHAT and CDR2 FQNNGV. V lost 7 bases and J 3 bases, leaving 12 bases between the germline ends. The CDR3, as DNA: TGTGCCAGCACCCCAGGACAGCACTATGGCTACACCTTC. It codes for CASTPGQHYGYTF.

Only a few counts were recorded for this clonotype. The rearrangement links TRBV6-1 to TRBJ2-7; TRBD1 matches 8 bases. CDR1 MNHNS and CDR2 SASEGT come from the germline V gene. V dropped 7 bases and J dropped 2; count of bases not matched to a gene: 10. The CDR3 spans 15 residues. CDR3 sequence (DNA): TGTGCCAGCAACCCGAGGGGACAGGATACCTACGAGCAGTACTTC. It codes for CASNPRGQDTYEQYF.

This clonotype was recorded a few times. The chain has TRBV5-1 and TRBJ1-1; D remains unclear. V lost 2 bases to trimming and J lost 1 base, with 6 bases between them. Germline-derived CDR1 and CDR2 are SGHRS and YFSETQ. The CDR3 is made up of 13 amino acids. The DNA of the CDR3 is TGCGCCAGCAGCTTTACGGCGAACACTGAAGCTTTCTTT. Its protein product is CASSFTANTEAFF.

There are many counts of this clonotype. Written as DNA, the CDR3 is TGTGCCAGCAGCTTAGCGACAGGGGGTAATCAGCCCCAGCATTTT. Its protein is CASSLATGGNQPQHF. The J gene is TRBJ1-5, the V gene TRBV7-9, with TRBD1 matching 9 bases. Looked up from germline, CDR1 is SEHNR and CDR2 is FQNEAQ (reference sequence). The length of the CDR3 is 15 residues. Losses at the gene ends were 0 bases for V and 4 bases for J; bases not matched to a gene: 1.

The table lists this clonotype with many counts. The chain is built from TRBV6-2 or TRBV6-3 and TRBJ2-4; weak D call: TRBD2 (7 bases). Germline CDR1 and CDR2: MNHEY and SVGEGT. V lost 5 bases to trimming and J lost 0 bases, with 11 bases between them. The CDR3 totals 15 residues. The CDR3 spells CASSRGGLAKNIQYF. The CDR3 DNA sequence: TGTGCCAGCAGTAGGGGGGGACTAGCCAAAAACATTCAGTACTTC.

This clonotype was picked up many times. The J gene is TRBJ2-4, the V gene TRBV19, with 8 bases aligning to TRBD2. The germline gives CDR1 LNHDA, CDR2 SQIVND (reference sequence). CDR3 length: 14 residues. The junction had 3 bases not matched to a gene; V was cut back by 4 bases and J by 4 bases. CDR3 in DNA: TGTGCCAGTAGTAGTACGGGGGGGAAAAACATTCAGTACTTC. This encodes CASSSTGGKNIQYF.

V is TRBV6-5 and J is TRBJ1-2; TRBD1 is a possible D gene (5 bases). The germline V gene has CDR1 MNHEY and CDR2 SVGAGI. The V end lost 0 bases, the J end lost 4 bases, and 15 bases lay between the germline ends. The CDR3 loop spans 16 amino acids. DNA of the CDR3: TGTGCCAGCAGTTACTCGAGGGCAGGGCCAGGCTATGGCTACACCTTC. Translated, it gives CASSYSRAGPGYGYTF.